These T cell receptor beta chains were read from a single sample in a study of blood T cell repertoires in COVID-19. Here immunoSEQ multiplex PCR was the method, and the copy in TCRdb shows in-frame clones only, minus some. Here the sample spans under 85,000 clones, roughly nine tenths being singletons. The sequenced sample consisted of peripheral blood. The receptors were gathered from an elderly man in a cohort sampled during active COVID-19. Each CDR3 is given with its conserved first and last residue. The D gene is left open where the match is weak. Expanded clones get a size class; other rows say once, few or many, or leave the size out.

v_call	clone_size	j_call	d_call	cdr3_nt	cdr3_aa
TRBV29-1	.	TRBJ1-1	.	TGCAGCGTCTCAAGCAGGGTCACTGAAGCTTTCTTT	CSVSSRVTEAFF
TRBV9	.	TRBJ1-3	.	TGTGCCAGCAGCTTGGGGACTGACGGAAACACCATATATTTT	CASSLGTDGNTIYF
TRBV6-6	.	TRBJ2-5	TRBD1	TGTGCCAGCAGTTACCCGACAGGGGATGAGGCGACCCAGTACTTC	CASSYPTGDEATQYF
TRBV2	.	TRBJ1-6	TRBD1	TGTGCCAGCACCTACGGCAGGGGGCGCAGGCCCCTCCACTTT	CASTYGRGRRPLHF
TRBV11-2	.	TRBJ1-2	.	TGTGCCAGCAGCTTAAGTAACCAGTACTATGGCTACACCTTC	CASSLSNQYYGYTF
TRBV6-6	.	TRBJ1-3	.	TGTGCCAGCAGTTCCACGAGTGGAAACACCATATATTTT	CASSSTSGNTIYF
TRBV5-6	.	TRBJ2-7	TRBD1	TGTGCCAGCAGCTTCCTGGACAGGGAATTCCACGAGCAGTACTTC	CASSFLDREFHEQYF
TRBV5-5	.	TRBJ1-6	TRBD1	TGTGCCAGCAGCTTATCCGGGACAGGGAGTAATTCACCCCTCCACTTT	CASSLSGTGSNSPLHF
TRBV20-1	.	TRBJ2-1	TRBD1	TGCAGTGCGGGACAGGGCTATGAGCAGTTCTTC	CSAGQGYEQFF
TRBV18	.	TRBJ2-5	.	TGTGCCAGCTCGCGACAGTACCAAGAGACCCAGTACTTC	CASSRQYQETQYF
TRBV6-5	.	TRBJ2-3	.	TGTGCCATTACTAGCACAGATACGCAGTATTTT	CAITSTDTQYF
TRBV5-1	.	TRBJ2-3	TRBD1	TGCGCCAGCAGCTTGGGACAGGGTCGCACAGATACGCAGTATTTT	CASSLGQGRTDTQYF
TRBV6-4	.	TRBJ1-2	.	TGTGCCAGCAGATCAACTCCGGGATCGAACTATGGCTACACCTTC	CASRSTPGSNYGYTF
TRBV7-8	.	TRBJ1-6	.	TGTGCCAGCAGCTTAGGGGGGACGAAGGGGGAGTCACCCCTCCACTTT	CASSLGGTKGESPLHF
TRBV7-9	.	TRBJ1-2	.	TGTGCCAGCAGCTTAGGAGAGACATTCTATGGCTACACCTTC	CASSLGETFYGYTF
TRBV6-6	.	TRBJ2-5	.	TGTGCCAGCAGTTACACTCGGGAGACCCAGTACTTC	CASSYTRETQYF
TRBV10-1	few	TRBJ1-6	TRBD1	TGCGCCAGCAGTGGACAACAGGGGACGAATTCACCCCTCCACTTT	CASSGQQGTNSPLHF
TRBV19	.	TRBJ2-1	TRBD1	TGTGCCGGGACAGTGCGTGATGAGCAGTTCTTC	CAGTVRDEQFF
TRBV3-1/TRBV3-2	.	TRBJ2-2	TRBD2	TGTGCCAGCAGCAGACTAGCGGGGGGGCCTCGGACCGGGGAGCTGTTTTTT	CASSRLAGGPRTGELFF
TRBV10-3	.	TRBJ1-4	TRBD1	TGTGCCATCAGTAGCGTACGACAGGGGGCACATGAAAAACTGTTTTTT	CAISSVRQGAHEKLFF
TRBV7-9	.	TRBJ1-2	.	TGTGCCAGCAGCCCTAACAGCTATGGCTACACCTTC	CASSPNSYGYTF
TRBV10-2	.	TRBJ2-7	.	TGCGCCAGCAAATGGGGGACAAGCTCCTACGAGCAGTACTTC	CASKWGTSSYEQYF
TRBV21-1	.	TRBJ2-5	.	TGTGCCAGCACAGCCCCCGGACAGGGTATTGAGACCCAGTACTTC	CASTAPGQGIETQYF
TRBV7-2	.	TRBJ1-1	.	TGTGCCAGCAGCATGGACACCATGAACACTGAAGCTTTCTTT	CASSMDTMNTEAFF
TRBV6-2/TRBV6-3	.	TRBJ1-1	TRBD1	TGTGCCAGCAGTTCAGGGGGGACGAACACTGAAGCTTTCTTT	CASSSGGTNTEAFF
TRBV7-2	.	TRBJ2-2	.	TGTGCCAGCAGCTTAGGGGGGAGGAGGGAGCTGTTTTTT	CASSLGGRRELFF
TRBV4-1	.	TRBJ2-2	TRBD2	TGCGCCAGCAGCCAAGAGTTGCGGGGGGCGAACACCGGGGAGCTGTTTTTT	CASSQELRGANTGELFF
TRBV6-5	.	TRBJ2-2	.	TGTGCCAGCAGTTATTCGGACATCCCCACCGGGGAGCTGTTTTTT	CASSYSDIPTGELFF
TRBV5-1	once	TRBJ2-3	TRBD2	TGCGCCAGCAGCCTGCCTAGCGGGGGTACAGATACGCAGTATTTT	CASSLPSGGTDTQYF
TRBV5-4	.	TRBJ2-5	TRBD1	TGTGCCAGCACCTCTGTGGGACAGGGGGGAGAGACCCAGTACTTC	CASTSVGQGGETQYF
TRBV2	few	TRBJ2-5	TRBD2	TGTGCCAGCTCCCTGGGAGGGACGGGTCAAGAGACCCAGTACTTC	CASSLGGTGQETQYF
TRBV15	few	TRBJ1-5	TRBD1	TGTGCCACCAGCAGAGACAGGGGGCTCGCCAGCAATCAGCCCCAGCATTTT	CATSRDRGLASNQPQHF
TRBV4-3	.	TRBJ2-7	TRBD1	TGCGCCAGCAGCCAACGGACAGGAACCTCCTACGAGCAGTACTTC	CASSQRTGTSYEQYF
TRBV24-1	.	TRBJ2-1	.	TGTGCCACCAGTGATTTAGACAGTCAATCTGAGCAGTTCTTC	CATSDLDSQSEQFF
TRBV7-6	.	TRBJ2-3	.	TGTGCCAGCAGCTACAGTAGGGTCAGGGTCACAAATACGCAGTATTTT	CASSYSRVRVTNTQYF
TRBV7-3	.	TRBJ2-3	TRBD1	TGTGCCAGCAGCCGGGACAGGGGGGCAGATACGCAGTATTTT	CASSRDRGADTQYF
TRBV13	.	TRBJ2-3	.	TGTGCCAGCAGCGCGCGACTAGACCCCACAGATACGCAGTATTTT	CASSARLDPTDTQYF
TRBV19	.	TRBJ1-5	.	TGTGCCAGTAGTCCGATGACAGGATCAAATAGCAATCAGCCCCAGCATTTT	CASSPMTGSNSNQPQHF
TRBV7-9	few	TRBJ1-1	.	TGTGCCAGCAGCCCCTGGGCAGGCGATGTGAACACTGAAGCTTTCTTT	CASSPWAGDVNTEAFF
TRBV3-1/TRBV3-2	.	TRBJ1-2	TRBD1	TGTGCCAGCAGCCAATCGGACAGGGTGCTCACCTTC	CASSQSDRVLTF
TRBV6-2/TRBV6-3	.	TRBJ2-3	.	TGTGCCAGCAGTTCCCAGGGTTCCCATACGCAGTATTTT	CASSSQGSHTQYF
TRBV5-1	.	TRBJ2-3	TRBD2	TGCGCCAGCAGCAATCCCGGGACTAGCAAAACAGATACGCAGTATTTT	CASSNPGTSKTDTQYF
TRBV5-1	.	TRBJ2-2	.	TGCGCCAGCAGCTTGGGTGGGGCCTACACCGGGGAGCTGTTTTTT	CASSLGGAYTGELFF
TRBV18	few	TRBJ1-4	.	TGTGCCAGCTCGCGCGGGGCAACTAATGAAAAACTGTTTTTT	CASSRGATNEKLFF
TRBV5-6	.	TRBJ2-2	TRBD1	TGTGCCAGCAGCTTGGGGACAGGGTCAAGGGAGCTGTTTTTT	CASSLGTGSRELFF
TRBV3-1/TRBV3-2	.	TRBJ1-4	.	TGTGCCAGCAGCCCAGGTTTAAGTGAAAAACTGTTTTTT	CASSPGLSEKLFF
TRBV3-1/TRBV3-2	once	TRBJ2-6	.	TGTGCCAGCAGCCACAGGGATACCGCTCTTCGGGCCAACGTCCTGACTTTC	CASSHRDTALRANVLTF
TRBV27	.	TRBJ2-3	.	TGTGCCAGCAGTTTATCGGTGGCATTTAGCACAGATACGCAGTATTTT	CASSLSVAFSTDTQYF
TRBV7-9	.	TRBJ2-2	.	TGTGCCAGCAGCTTAGACACCCTTTGGACATCCACCGGGGAGCTGTTTTTT	CASSLDTLWTSTGELFF
TRBV24-1	once	TRBJ2-1	.	TGTGCCACTGGACATGCCTCCTACAATGAGCAGTTCTTC	CATGHASYNEQFF
TRBV6-5	once	TRBJ1-6	.	TGTGCCAGCACCCGCTCCAGGGTATCAAGTTCACCCCTCCACTTT	CASTRSRVSSSPLHF
TRBV4-1	.	TRBJ1-5	.	TGCGCCAGCAGCCAAGTTCAGGGTTTCAATCAGCCCCAGCATTTT	CASSQVQGFNQPQHF
TRBV24-1	.	TRBJ1-1	TRBD1	TGTGCCACCAGTGAAAGACAGGGGGCGATTAACACTGAAGCTTTCTTT	CATSERQGAINTEAFF
TRBV6-2/TRBV6-3	.	TRBJ1-5	TRBD1	TGTGCCAGCACCCCGGGACAGGGGGCTTTTCAGCCCCAGCATTTT	CASTPGQGAFQPQHF
TRBV6-5	.	TRBJ1-2	TRBD1	TGTGCCAGCAGGAAACCGGGACAGGGGGGCGGCTACACCTTC	CASRKPGQGGGYTF
TRBV2	.	TRBJ2-5	TRBD2	TGTGCCACCACCCCCGGGAGGGCACCCGCGGGCGAGACCCAGTACTTC	CATTPGRAPAGETQYF